This T cell receptor (beta chain) derives from a study of T cells in localized non-small cell lung cancer. Notes on the study in general: Turning up in adjacent lung were a median around 60 of the top 100 tumor clones. Increased T cell density in blood showed an association with longer overall survival. Uninvolved adjacent lung had more T cell clonality than any other tissue, topping tumor. Heterogeneity remains possible, as sequencing covered one tumor region only.

The length of the CDR3 is 17 residues. The germline V gene has CDR1 SGHVS and CDR2 FNYEAQ. Losses at the gene ends were 0 bases for V and 0 bases for J; bases not matched to a gene: 4. Using immunoSEQ multiplex PCR, the repertoire was profiled, and TCRdb retains in-frame clones only, with some absent. The sample comprises some 54,000 clones, less than 85% of which are singletons, and about 4% rests with the top ten. Regarding this clone: Its antigen is still unknown.

The chain is built from TRBV7-6 and TRBJ2-3, with TRBD1 matching over 9 bases. The clonotype was recovered from a woman aged 40-69 years with stage II lung adenocarcinoma. Sample: PBMCs, taken before any cancer treatment. The CDR3 DNA is TGTGCCAGCAGCTTAGCGGGGGGGACAGGGAGCACAGATACGCAGTATTTT. Protein product: CASSLAGGTGSTDTQYF.